This T cell receptor (beta chain) was captured in a study of PD-L1 blockade in urothelial cancer. The table came from immunoSEQ multiplex PCR; TCRdb's copy has only in-frame clones and leaves some out. The table records approximately 36,000 clones, 75% to 90% of them present only once. The time point is: peripheral blood 6 weeks after treatment start. The CDR3 spans 15 residues. V was clipped by 6 bases and J by 2 bases; unmatched bases: 7. Germline CDR1 reads MNHEY; CDR2 reads SVGAGI. The TCR sequence derives from a man in his forties with urothelial cancer. This chain links TRBV6-5 with TRBJ2-7, with TRBD2 matching 10 bases. The material sequenced was PBMCs, taken around atezolizumab (anti-PD-L1) treatment. The chain's CDR3 is CASRNGLAETYEQYF. As DNA, the CDR3 is TGTGCCAGCAGAAATGGACTAGCGGAAACCTACGAGCAGTACTTC.